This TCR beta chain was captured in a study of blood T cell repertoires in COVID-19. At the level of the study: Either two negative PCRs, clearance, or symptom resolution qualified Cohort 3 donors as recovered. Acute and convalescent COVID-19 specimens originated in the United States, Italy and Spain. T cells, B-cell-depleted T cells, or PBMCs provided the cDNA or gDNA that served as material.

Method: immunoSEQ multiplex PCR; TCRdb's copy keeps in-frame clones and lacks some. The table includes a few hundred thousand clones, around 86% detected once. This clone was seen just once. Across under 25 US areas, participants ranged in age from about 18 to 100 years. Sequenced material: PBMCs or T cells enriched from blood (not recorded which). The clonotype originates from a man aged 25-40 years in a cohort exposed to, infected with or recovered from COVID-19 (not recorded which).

The CDR3 DNA follows: TGTGCCAGCAGCACTCGGACAGGGGACCTCTCTGGGGCCAACGTCCTGACTTTC. It is translated as CASSTRTGDLSGANVLTF. The rearrangement joins TRBV7-2 to TRBJ2-6; the match to TRBD1 covers 9 bases. The germline CDR1 and CDR2 sequences are SGHTA and FQGNSA. The ends lost 5 bases at V and 0 bases at J; junction bases unmatched: 8. The CDR3 extends over 18 amino acids.